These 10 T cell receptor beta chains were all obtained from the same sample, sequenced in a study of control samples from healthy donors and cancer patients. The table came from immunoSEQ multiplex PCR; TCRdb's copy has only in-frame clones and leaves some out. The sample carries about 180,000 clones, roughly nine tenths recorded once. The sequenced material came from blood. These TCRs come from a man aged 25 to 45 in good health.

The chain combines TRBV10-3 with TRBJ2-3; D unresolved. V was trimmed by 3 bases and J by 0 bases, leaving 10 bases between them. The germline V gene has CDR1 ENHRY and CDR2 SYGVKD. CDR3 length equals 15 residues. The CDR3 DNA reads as TGTGCCATCAGTGATATGGCCGCGAGCACAGATACGCAGTATTTT. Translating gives CAISDMAASTDTQYF.

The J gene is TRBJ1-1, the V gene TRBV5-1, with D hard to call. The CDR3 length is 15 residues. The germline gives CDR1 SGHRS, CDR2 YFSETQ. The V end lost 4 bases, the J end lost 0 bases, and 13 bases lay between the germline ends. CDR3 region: CASSPLNLMNTEAFF. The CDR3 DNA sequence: TGCGCCAGCAGCCCTCTAAATCTGATGAACACTGAAGCTTTCTTT.

Here the CDR3 reads CASSQLLGLTGELFF. DNA of the CDR3: TGTGCCAGCAGCCAACTCCTGGGATTAACCGGGGAGCTGTTTTTT. The chain couples TRBV3-1 (or the pseudogene TRBV3-2) to TRBJ2-2; unclear D gene. Germline CDR1 is LGHDT and CDR2 is YNNKEL (reference sequence). The CDR3 consists of 15 residues. Trimming stripped 2 bases from V and 5 bases from J, with 12 bases between.

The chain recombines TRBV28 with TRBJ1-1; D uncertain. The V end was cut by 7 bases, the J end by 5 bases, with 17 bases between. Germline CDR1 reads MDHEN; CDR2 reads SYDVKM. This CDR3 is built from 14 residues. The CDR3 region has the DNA TGTGCCAGCAACCCGAACCACGAGGAAACTGAAGCTTTCTTT. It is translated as CASNPNHEETEAFF.

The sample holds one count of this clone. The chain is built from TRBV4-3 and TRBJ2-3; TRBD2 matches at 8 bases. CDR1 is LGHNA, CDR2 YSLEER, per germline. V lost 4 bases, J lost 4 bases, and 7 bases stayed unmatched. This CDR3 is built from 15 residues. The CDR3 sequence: CASSLRGGVADTQYF. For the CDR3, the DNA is TGCGCCAGCAGCCTACGGGGGGGCGTCGCAGATACGCAGTATTTT.

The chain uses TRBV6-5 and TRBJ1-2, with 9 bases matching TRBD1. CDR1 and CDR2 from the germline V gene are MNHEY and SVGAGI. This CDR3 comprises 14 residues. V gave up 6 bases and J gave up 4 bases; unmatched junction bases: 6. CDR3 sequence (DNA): TGTGCCAGCAGGCGGACAGGGGAGCTCTATGGCTACACCTTC. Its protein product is CASRRTGELYGYTF.

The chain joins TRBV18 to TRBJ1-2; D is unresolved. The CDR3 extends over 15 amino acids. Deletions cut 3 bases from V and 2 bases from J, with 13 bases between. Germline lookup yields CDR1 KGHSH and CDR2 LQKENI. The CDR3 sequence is CASSPESTPNYGYTF. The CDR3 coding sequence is TGTGCCAGCTCACCGGAGTCGACACCCAACTATGGCTACACCTTC.

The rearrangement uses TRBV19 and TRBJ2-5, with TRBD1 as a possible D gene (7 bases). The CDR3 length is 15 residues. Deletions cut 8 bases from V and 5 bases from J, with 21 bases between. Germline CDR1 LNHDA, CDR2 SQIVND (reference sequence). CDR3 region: CASGARGRAGETQYF. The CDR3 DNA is TGTGCCAGTGGCGCAAGGGGGCGCGCGGGGGAGACCCAGTACTTC.

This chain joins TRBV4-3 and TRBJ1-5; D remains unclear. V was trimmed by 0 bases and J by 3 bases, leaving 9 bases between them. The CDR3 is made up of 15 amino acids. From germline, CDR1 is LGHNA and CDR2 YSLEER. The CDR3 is CASSQDARNNQPQHF. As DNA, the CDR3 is TGCGCCAGCAGCCAAGATGCCAGGAACAATCAGCCCCAGCATTTT.

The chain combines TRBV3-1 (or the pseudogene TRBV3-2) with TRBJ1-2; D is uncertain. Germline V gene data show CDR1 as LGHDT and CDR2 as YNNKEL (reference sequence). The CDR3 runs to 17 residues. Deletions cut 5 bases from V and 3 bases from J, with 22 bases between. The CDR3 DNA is TGTGCCAGCAGCACTACACAGACGGGGAGACTCTACTATGGCTACACCTTC. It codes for CASSTTQTGRLYYGYTF.